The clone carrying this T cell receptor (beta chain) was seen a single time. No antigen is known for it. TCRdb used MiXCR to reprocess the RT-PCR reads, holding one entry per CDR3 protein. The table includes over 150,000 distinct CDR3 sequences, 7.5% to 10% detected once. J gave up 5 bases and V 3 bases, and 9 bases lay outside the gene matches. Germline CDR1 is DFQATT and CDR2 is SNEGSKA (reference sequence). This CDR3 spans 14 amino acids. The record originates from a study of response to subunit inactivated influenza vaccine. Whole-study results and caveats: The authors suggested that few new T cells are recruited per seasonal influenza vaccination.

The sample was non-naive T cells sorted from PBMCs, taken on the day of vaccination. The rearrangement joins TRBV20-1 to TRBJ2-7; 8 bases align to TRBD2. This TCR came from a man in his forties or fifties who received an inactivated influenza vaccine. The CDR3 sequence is CSASGAGAGDEQYF. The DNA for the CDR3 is TGCAGTGCTAGCGGAGCGGGAGCAGGGGACGAGCAGTACTTC.